This T cell receptor beta chain was captured in a study of T cells expressing NK-cell markers (dated by TCRdb to the early 2020s). For context, the study as a whole: In sorted CD3+CD56+NKG2C+, CD3+CD56+NKG2C- and CD3+CD56-NKG2C+ T-cell subsets from 7 or 8 donors, TCR beta-chain repertoires were profiled. Randomly selected healthy volunteers, three men and five women, were used as the eight sequenced donors. The libraries were sequenced on Illumina HiSeq 2000/2500, MiSeq or NextSeq, producing 2 x 150 bp reads. Among the eight sequenced donors, only one was HCMV-seronegative, while the other seven were HCMV-seropositive.

General study outcomes and caveats: Those dominant clonotypes were again the most abundant among CD3+CD56-NKG2C+ cells in a few donors, at about 25-65%. Whether the expanded NKG2C-expressing T cell clones were specific for HCMV antigens was left unclear. In five to seven donors, the dominant CD3+CD56+NKG2C+ clonotypes were among the top 10 CD8+ clonotypes and accounted for roughly 1.0-7.0% of CD8+ T cells.

Including the terminal cysteine and phenylalanine, the CDR3 comprises 15 residues. No DNA appears here. From a lookup of the germline V gene, CDR1 and CDR2 are SGDLS and YYNGEE. To determine HCMV serostatus, a commercial ELISA kit was used to detect HCMV-specific IgG in serum. Ficoll density gradient centrifugation was used to isolate peripheral blood mononuclear cells from blood. The run used an Illumina HiSeq 2000. TCR beta cDNA libraries were made by 5'RACE template switching that added a universal primer site and unique molecular identifiers. Priming for cDNA synthesis came from the TCR beta constant segment, and two successive PCR amplification steps followed. The study's processing was this. MIGEC was used to demultiplex reads and group reads by UMI, and MiTCR was used to assemble and quantify clonotypes. To remove erroneous sequences, TCR cDNA sequences were retained only when supported by two or more reads. The tcR package was used for downstream repertoire analysis, and clonotypes were matched between fractions using CDR3 nucleotide sequence together with V segment. VDJmatch was used to annotate antigen specificity against VDJdb, with one amino acid substitution allowed in CDR3. Following TCRdb reprocessing, every CDR3 protein sequence forms one entry, and DNA is not provided. These V and J calls derive from TCRdb rather than the authors' analysis. The sample's table lists a count of 550,000 or so distinct CDR3 sequences. The top ten hold around 4% of the sample.

Concerning this clonotype: Its antigen remains undetermined.

The receptor chain draws on TRBV9 and TRBJ1-1; the TCRdb call, TRBD1, lacks DNA for checking. This TCR was recovered from a man aged 18 to 30 in good health. Donor details come from another sample of the same person, matched by shared clones. Source material: blood T cells: a sorted CD56 or NKG2C T cell subset, CD4+ or CD8+ T cells, or bulk PBMC T cells (not recorded which). This receptor carries the CDR3 CASGGGRGPNTEAFF.